The clone carrying this T cell receptor beta chain was seen a handful of times. The junction does not match germline at one end; this may be a read error. The data belong to a study of blood T cells in healthy people across ages. The CDR3 extends over 14 amino acids. The germline gives CDR1 MNHEY, CDR2 SVGAGI. Next came a second PCR, run for about 7 to 12 cycles, which used a sample-barcoded 5' primer along with a J-beta primer mix. TCRdb used MiXCR to reprocess the 5' RACE reads, holding one entry per CDR3 protein. There are roughly 1.9 million distinct CDR3 sequences in the sample; 39% occur only once, and 20% to 25% lies in the top ten.

This TCR was sampled from a human donor in good health. Sequenced sample: blood. The V gene is TRBV6-5, the J gene TRBJ2-4, with a possible D match to TRBD2 (6 bases). Judging by the DNA end, TRBJ2-5 fits better; the J call may be wrong. The CDR3 region has the DNA TGTGCCAGCAATTACTCGGGACTTCAAGAGACCCAGTACTTC. Residues: CASNYSGLQETQYF.